A selection of T cell receptor beta chains follows, all from one sample in a study of multiple sclerosis patients with progressive multifocal leukoencephalopathy. Libraries were prepared by immunoSEQ multiplex PCR; TCRdb keeps only in-frame clonotypes and omits some of them. The sample comprises fewer than 40,000 clones, about nine tenths of which are singletons, and about 6.1% rests with the top ten. Here the sequenced sample was PBMCs, taken from a patient treated with natalizumab. The receptors originated from a woman between 40 and 55 years old with progressive multifocal leukoencephalopathy. CDR3s include the opening cysteine and the closing phenylalanine or tryptophan. D genes are given only for firm matches. Size values are once, few and many counts, or a class for expanded clones, and some rows have none.

D gene,clone size,V gene,J gene,CDR3 DNA,CDR3 protein
NA,NA,TRBV5-1,TRBJ2-2,TGCGCCAGCAGCTTGTTACAGGCCAACACCGGGGAGCTGTTTTTT,CASSLLQANTGELFF
NA,NA,TRBV11-2,TRBJ1-2,TGTGCCAGCAGCTCATTCGACTATGGCTACACCTTC,CASSSFDYGYTF
NA,NA,TRBV28,TRBJ1-1,TGTGCCAGCAGTTTAACCCGTGTGGAAGCTTTCTTT,CASSLTRVEAFF
NA,few,TRBV4-3,TRBJ1-3,TGCGCCAGCAGCCAATCTGGAAACACCATATATTTT,CASSQSGNTIYF
NA,NA,TRBV5-5,TRBJ1-5,TGTGCCAGCAGCTTCCAGCCGGACGGCAATCAGCCCCAGCATTTT,CASSFQPDGNQPQHF
NA,NA,TRBV27,TRBJ1-1,TGTGCCACCAGAAGTGGACAGCCCCGTTCTGACACTGAAGCTTTCTTT,CATRSGQPRSDTEAFF
TRBD2,NA,TRBV25-1,TRBJ2-1,TGTGCCAGCAACGGCCGTACTAGCGGGAGCTCCTACAATGAGCAGTTCTTC,CASNGRTSGSSYNEQFF
TRBD1,NA,TRBV5-3,TRBJ1-2,TGTGCCAGAAGCGGGACAGTAAACTATGGCTACACCTTC,CARSGTVNYGYTF
TRBD2,once,TRBV19,TRBJ2-1,TGTGCCAGTAGTATAGCAGGCGGGAGGCATGATGAGCAGTTCTTC,CASSIAGGRHDEQFF
TRBD1,NA,TRBV6-6,TRBJ2-7,TGTGCCAGCAGTTCGAAGGACAGGGGGATTTACGAGCAGTACTTC,CASSSKDRGIYEQYF
TRBD1,NA,TRBV7-6,TRBJ1-4,TGTGCCAGCAGCTTAGGGGGACAGGGGCGTCCTAATGAAAAACTGTTTTTT,CASSLGGQGRPNEKLFF
TRBD1,NA,TRBV4-3,TRBJ1-2,TGCGCCAGCAGCCAAGATGCTCTGGGACAGTACTTCAATGGCTACACCTTC,CASSQDALGQYFNGYTF
TRBD1,NA,TRBV11-2,TRBJ1-2,TGTGCCAGCAGCTTGGGGACAGGGGGGATTACTAACTATGGCTACACCTTC,CASSLGTGGITNYGYTF
TRBD2,NA,TRBV7-6,TRBJ2-3,TGTGCCAGCAGCTTTGGTGGGACTAACACAGATACGCAGTATTTT,CASSFGGTNTDTQYF
TRBD2,once,TRBV5-1,TRBJ2-5,TGCGCCAGCAGCTTGGAACTAGCGGGAGCCTCGCGAGCGACCCAGTACTTC,CASSLELAGASRATQYF
NA,NA,TRBV7-9,TRBJ1-2,TGTGCCAGCAGCCCTAACGGATTGTATGGCTACACCTTC,CASSPNGLYGYTF
NA,NA,TRBV6-5,TRBJ2-7,TGTGCCAGCAGATTGGGAATTACTACCTACGAGCAGTACTTC,CASRLGITTYEQYF
NA,NA,TRBV4-3,TRBJ2-7,TGCGCCAGCAGCCAAGGGTTGACTAGGCCAAGCTCCTACGAGCAGTACTTC,CASSQGLTRPSSYEQYF
TRBD1,NA,TRBV5-4,TRBJ2-3,TGTGCCAGCAGCGAACAGGGGGCGGGAGATACGCAGTATTTT,CASSEQGAGDTQYF
TRBD2,once,TRBV28,TRBJ2-7,TGTGCCAGCAGCTTTAGCGGGAGGGCCGGTTACGAGCAGTACTTC,CASSFSGRAGYEQYF
NA,NA,TRBV9,TRBJ1-1,TGTGCCAGCAGCGTAGGGCAGGGCGGATCCACTGAAGCTTTCTTT,CASSVGQGGSTEAFF
TRBD2,NA,TRBV4-1,TRBJ2-7,TGCGCCAGCAGCCAACTTATAGCGGGAGGGCCGTTCGAGCAGTACTTC,CASSQLIAGGPFEQYF
NA,NA,TRBV5-1,TRBJ2-3,TGCGCCAGCAGCTTGGGCGGAGCGGATACGCAGTATTTT,CASSLGGADTQYF
TRBD2,NA,TRBV4-3,TRBJ2-2,TGCGCCAGCAGCCAAGCGGGGGGGAACACCGGGGAGCTGTTTTTT,CASSQAGGNTGELFF
NA,once,TRBV9,TRBJ1-1,TGTGCCAGCAGCGCTGGACCCGGAGTTAAAGCTTTCTTT,CASSAGPGVKAFF
NA,NA,TRBV6-1,TRBJ2-1,TGTGCCAGCCTCCCAGAGGCGGAGGATGAGCAGTTCTTC,CASLPEAEDEQFF